One sample yielded the 24 T cell receptor beta chains listed below, sequenced in a study of Graves' ophthalmopathy and Graves' hyperthyroidism. Beta-chain TCR CDR3 regions were amplified from RNA transcripts. The first round was an RT-PCR with HTBI primers, and the second round was a multiplex PCR. TCRdb analysed the multiplex PCR reads with MiXCR anew, one entry per CDR3 protein. Here the sample spans 450,000 or so distinct CDR3 sequences, 13% to 15% being singletons. The sequencing input was blood. These receptors originate from a woman aged 25 to 45 with Graves' ophthalmopathy.

This clonotype was found many times. V and J are TRBV19 and TRBJ2-2, with TRBD1 identical over 9 bases. Germline V gene lookup returns CDR1 LNHDA and CDR2 SQIVND (reference sequence). The CDR3 contains 14 residues. Trimming cost V 10 bases and J 3 bases; bases outside gene matches: 6. The CDR3 sequence is CATTDRGDTGELFF. The CDR3 DNA follows: TGTGCCACTACGGACAGGGGTGACACCGGGGAGCTGTTTTTT.

At least ten counts were recorded for this clonotype. The chain combines TRBV6-1 with TRBJ2-5; the match to TRBD1 covers 10 bases. V shed 6 bases and J 5 bases; nucleotides not matched to a gene: 12. CDR3 size: 16 residues. The germline V gene encodes CDR1 MNHNS and CDR2 SASEGT. CDR3 sequence reads: CASRSRGTGATETQYF. The CDR3 bases are TGTGCCAGCAGGAGTCGGGGGACAGGGGCGACGGAGACCCAGTACTTC.

This clonotype has ten or more counts. The rearrangement joins TRBV13 to TRBJ1-5, with D maybe TRBD1 (5 bases). Germline CDR1 and CDR2: PRHDT and FYEKMQ (reference sequence). The CDR3 has 15 residues. V was pared by 5 bases and J by 0 bases, with 11 bases between. CDR3 amino acids: CASSQGRTSNQPQHF. The CDR3 DNA reads TGTGCCAGCAGCCAGGGACGGACTAGCAATCAGCCCCAGCATTTT. Combining the CDR3 with reference TRBV13 and TRBJ1-5 gives the whole variable domain AAGVIQSPRHLIKEKRETATLKCYPIPRHDTVYWYQQGPGQDPQFLISFYEKMQSDKGSIPDRFSAQQFSDYHSELNMSSLELGDSALYFCASSQGRTSNQPQHFGDGTRLSIL.

This clonotype occurred many times. The V and J genes are TRBV6-5 and TRBJ1-1; 7 bases agree with TRBD1. CDR3 size: 13 residues. The V segment lost 6 bases and the J segment 2 bases; nucleotides outside the gene matches: 3. Germline values: CDR1 MNHEY, CDR2 SVGAGI. The CDR3 sequence is CASRNRGNTEAFF. In DNA, the CDR3 is TGTGCCAGCAGAAACAGGGGTAACACTGAAGCTTTCTTT.

This clonotype appeared many times. This chain connects TRBV6-5 to TRBJ1-6, with TRBD1 identical over 7 bases. V dropped 4 bases and J dropped 0; count of bases not matched to a gene: 6. Germline values: CDR1 MNHEY, CDR2 SVGAGI. This CDR3 region has 17 residues. The CDR3 loop reads CASSSRTGSSYNSPLHF. In DNA, the CDR3 is TGTGCCAGCAGTTCTCGGACAGGAAGCTCCTATAATTCACCCCTCCACTTT.

This clonotype was observed at least ten times. The CDR3 region is CASSFRDSSEQYF. The CDR3, as DNA: TGTGCCAGCAGCTTCAGGGACAGCTCCGAGCAGTACTTC. This chain joins TRBV7-6 and TRBJ2-7, with TRBD1 identical over 7 bases. The CDR3 is 13 residues long. V lost 3 bases to trimming and J lost 6 bases; unmatched junction nucleotides: 5. The germline V gene has CDR1 SGHVS and CDR2 FNYEAQ. The variable domain in full, with the rest retrieved from reference TRBV7-6 and TRBJ2-7, is GAGVSQSPRYKVTKRGQDVALRCDPISGHVSLYWYRQALGQGPEFLTYFNYEAQQDKSGLPNDRFSAERPEGSISTLTIQRTEQRDSAMYRCASSFRDSSEQYFGPGTRLTVT.

This chain links TRBV3-1 with TRBJ2-5; D tentatively reads TRBD1 or TRBD2 (5 bases each). V was cut by 4 bases and J by 5 bases, with 20 bases left in between. Germline CDR1 is LGHDT and CDR2 is YNNKEL (reference sequence). There are 16 residues in the CDR3. CDR3 in amino acids: CASSRPKGTWVETQYF. The CDR3, as DNA: TGTGCCAGCAGCCGCCCGAAGGGGACCTGGGTGGAGACCCAGTACTTC.

The V call is TRBV30, the J call TRBJ2-5, with 7 bases that match TRBD2. Germline V CDR1 and CDR2: GTSNPN, SVGIG (reference sequence). J gave up 5 bases and V 2 bases, and 11 bases lay outside the gene matches. CDR3 length equals 15 residues. This CDR3 is CAWSLGLLAKETQYF. In nucleotides, the CDR3 is TGTGCCTGGAGTTTGGGGCTACTAGCGAAGGAGACCCAGTACTTC.

This clonotype was observed at least ten times. The J gene is TRBJ2-7, the V gene TRBV7-9, with TRBD1 matching 8 bases. Germline CDR1 and CDR2: SEHNR and FQNEAQ (reference sequence). The trim removed 5 bases at V and 2 bases at J, leaving 5 bases unmatched. The CDR3 contains 14 residues. The CDR3 loop is CASSARDRTYEQYF. CDR3 bases: TGTGCCAGCAGCGCCCGGGACAGGACCTACGAGCAGTACTTC.

This clonotype has at least ten counts. The chain is built from TRBV28 and TRBJ2-2; possibly TRBD1 or TRBD2 for D (5 bases each). CDR1 and CDR2 (germline): MDHEN, SYDVKM. V was clipped by 8 bases and J by 4 bases, with 14 bases between them. The CDR3 length is 14 residues. CDR3 DNA sequence: TGTGCCAGCGTATCCGCCGGGGCCACCGGGGAGCTGTTTTTT. This codes for CASVSAGATGELFF.

This clonotype has ten or more counts. The chain couples TRBV27 to TRBJ1-6; 8 positions agree with TRBD1. Germline lookup yields CDR1 MNHEY and CDR2 SMNVEV (reference sequence). V gave up 5 bases and J gave up 6 bases; unmatched junction bases: 6. The CDR3 extends over 15 amino acids. In DNA, the CDR3 is TGTGCCAGCAGTCCTCAGGGGGCGTCTAATTCACCCCTCCACTTT. Translating it yields CASSPQGASNSPLHF.

This clonotype was seen many times. The chain employs TRBV4-1 and TRBJ1-2; D gene unclear. Per the germline V gene, CDR1 is MGHRA and CDR2 is YSYEKL. This CDR3 is built from 15 residues. With 0 bases removed from V and 2 bases from J, the gap between germline ends came to 10 bases. The CDR3 nucleotides are TGCGCCAGCAGCCAAGAATCTAACCTCAACTATGGCTACACCTTC. Translation: CASSQESNLNYGYTF.

The CDR3 DNA reads TGTGCCAGCAGTGAAGATTGGGGGCAAGGGGAGCTGTTTTTT. It yields the protein CASSEDWGQGELFF. The V gene is TRBV6-1, the J gene TRBJ2-2, with D perhaps matching TRBD1 (6 bases). CDR1 is MNHNS and CDR2 is SASEGT in the germline V gene. This CDR3 contains 14 residues. V was cut by 1 base and J by 8 bases, with 11 bases left in between.

The chain joins TRBV18 to TRBJ1-5, with 7 positions matching TRBD1. V shed 3 bases, J shed 5 bases, and the junction held 1 base outside the gene matches. The germline V gene has CDR1 KGHSH and CDR2 LQKENI. The CDR3 totals 13 residues. This chain's CDR3 is CASSPGQHQPQHF. The DNA of the CDR3 is TGTGCCAGCTCACCGGGACAGCATCAGCCCCAGCATTTT.

Ten or more counts support this clonotype. A much more abundant neighbour one base away suggests this may be a read error. The chain employs TRBV28 and TRBJ2-7; D ambiguous. Germline V gene sequence: CDR1 MDHEN, CDR2 SYDVKM. The CDR3 sequence is 15 residues long. Trimming shortened V by 6 bases and J by 4 bases, and 19 bases separated the two germline ends. The CDR3 is CASSNRAVLTYEQYF. Here the CDR3 DNA reads TGTGCCAGCAGCAACCGAGCAGTCCTGACGTACGAGCAGTACTTC.

This clonotype was counted at least ten times. In nucleotides, the CDR3 is TGTGCCACCAGCAGAGATTCAGCGGACGCGGGGTACGAGCAGTACTTC. It is translated as CATSRDSADAGYEQYF. The chain uses TRBV15 and TRBJ2-7; tentative D call: TRBD2 (6 bases). Germline V gene data show CDR1 as LNHNV and CDR2 as YYDKDF (reference sequence). The V and J ends lost 0 bases and 4 bases respectively, with 16 bases between them. The CDR3 is 16 residues long.

In this sample, this clonotype turned up a few times. A much larger clone differs from this one at a single base, so this may be a read error. The chain joins TRBV7-2 to TRBJ2-2; tentatively, D is TRBD1 or TRBD2 (5 bases each). In germline, CDR1 is SGHTA, CDR2 FQGNSA. CDR3 length equals 15 residues. The CDR3 loop reads CASSPTGPHTGELCF. In nucleotides, the CDR3 is TGTGCCAGCAGCCCCACGGGACCTCACACCGGGGAGCTGTGTTTT.

Many counts were recorded for this clonotype. The chain couples TRBV6-5 to TRBJ2-2, with 13 nucleotides matching TRBD2. Trimming removed 4 bases from V and 6 bases from J; junction bases left unmatched: 8. This CDR3 is built from 17 residues. Germline CDR1 is MNHEY and CDR2 is SVGAGI. The CDR3 sequence: CASSFLTTSGRSGELFF. In DNA, the CDR3 is TGTGCCAGCAGTTTCCTTACGACTAGCGGGAGGTCCGGGGAGCTGTTTTTT.

This clonotype was observed at least ten times. The chain is built from TRBV6-1 and TRBJ1-2; D may be TRBD1 (5 bases). Germline loops: CDR1 MNHNS, CDR2 SASEGT. Trimming cost V 5 bases and J 3 bases, with 16 bases left between them. This CDR3 is 15 amino acids long. CDR3: CASSQRGDMDYGYTF. The DNA for the CDR3 is TGTGCCAGCAGTCAACGAGGGGATATGGACTATGGCTACACCTTC.

This clonotype was detected only a few times. The CDR3 loop is CASSPGLARGIQYF. In DNA form, the CDR3 reads TGTGCCAGCAGCCCAGGTTTGGCGCGGGGGATTCAGTACTTC. The chain carries TRBV28 and TRBJ2-4; 7 bases are shared with TRBD2. In germline, CDR1 is MDHEN, CDR2 SYDVKM. V lost 6 bases, J lost 10 bases, and 12 bases stayed unmatched. This CDR3 has 14 residues.

This clonotype was recorded many times. CDR3 amino acids: CAVAPGTGVNTEAFF. CDR3 sequence (DNA): TGTGCCGTCGCGCCCGGGACAGGGGTGAACACTGAAGCTTTCTTT. This chain links TRBV30 with TRBJ1-1, with TRBD1 matching 10 bases. The V and J ends lost 8 bases and 0 bases, in that order; junction bases with no gene match: 9. Germline assignment: CDR1 GTSNPN and CDR2 SVGIG (reference sequence). The CDR3 totals 15 residues.

This clonotype was seen repeatedly, ten times or more. The chain is built from TRBV7-9 and TRBJ1-1; 9 nucleotides line up with TRBD1. This CDR3 contains 15 residues. CDR1 and CDR2 (germline): SEHNR, FQNEAQ (reference sequence). After removal of 6 bases from V and 1 base from J, the junction contained 6 bases not matched to a gene. The CDR3 loop reads CASRSDRGKNTEAFF. The CDR3 DNA reads TGTGCCAGCAGGTCCGACAGGGGGAAGAACACTGAAGCTTTCTTT.

The rearrangement joins TRBV2 to TRBJ2-7, with 11 bases that match TRBD2. Germline V gives CDR1 SNHLY, CDR2 FYNNEI. This CDR3 is 15 amino acids long. V was clipped by 5 bases and J by 0 bases; unmatched bases: 3. DNA for the CDR3: TGTGCCAGCAGTATGACTAGCGGGGTCTCCTACGAGCAGTACTTC. Translated, it gives CASSMTSGVSYEQYF.

V and J are TRBV4-1 and TRBJ2-4; tentatively, D is TRBD1 or TRBD2 (5 bases each). The CDR3 is 16 residues long. V shed 0 bases and J shed 8 bases, with 17 bases lying between them. Germline loops: CDR1 MGHRA, CDR2 YSYEKL. The CDR3, as DNA: TGCGCCAGCAGCCAAGAGGGGGTTACGGGCAGGGACATTCAGTACTTC. Translating gives CASSQEGVTGRDIQYF.